These 10 T cell receptor beta chains were all obtained from the same sample, sequenced in a study of T cell responses to AZD1222 COVID-19 vaccine. Measured with immunoSEQ multiplex PCR; TCRdb has only the in-frame clones, and not every one. The table includes approximately 130,000 clones, 80% to 90% detected once. The sequenced sample was peripheral blood, obtained 28 days after the second AZD1222 dose. Receptors originate from an adult who received the AZD1222 COVID-19 vaccine.

The V call is TRBV6-5, the J call TRBJ2-1, with 10 positions matching TRBD2. Trimming at V came to 4 bases and at J to 8 bases, leaving 8 bases not matched to a gene. Germline CDR1 is MNHEY and CDR2 is SVGAGI. CDR3 size: 15 residues. CDR3 DNA: TGTGCCAGCAGTTCCGGACTAGCGGCCATTCATGAGCAGTTCTTC. This codes for CASSSGLAAIHEQFF.

V is TRBV20-1 and J is TRBJ2-1, with 12 positions matching TRBD2. Germline CDR1 is DFQATT and CDR2 is SNEGSKA (reference sequence). This CDR3 spans 15 amino acids. The V gene end was trimmed by 3 bases and the J gene end by 10 bases; junction bases not matched to a gene: 10. CDR3 sequence reads: CSASRLAGGPGEQFF. The CDR3 DNA follows: TGCAGTGCTAGTAGGCTAGCGGGAGGGCCGGGGGAGCAGTTCTTC.

The gene calls are TRBV7-6 and TRBJ2-7; 10 bases are shared with TRBD1. This CDR3 region has 15 residues. Germline CDR1 is SGHVS and CDR2 is FNYEAQ. V shed 5 bases, J shed 4 bases, and the junction held 8 bases outside the gene matches. CDR3 amino acids: CASSRGQGGVYEQYF. The CDR3 region has the DNA TGTGCCAGCAGCCGAGGACAGGGGGGAGTGTACGAGCAGTACTTC.

The V and J genes are TRBV18 and TRBJ2-1; D is uncertain. The CDR3 consists of 14 residues. The V gene lost 3 bases and the J gene lost 4 bases, with 10 bases spanning the gap. Germline loops: CDR1 KGHSH, CDR2 LQKENI. This chain's CDR3 is CASSPSDPYNEQFF. DNA for the CDR3: TGTGCCAGCTCACCCTCGGACCCTTACAATGAGCAGTTCTTC.

A single count supports this clone. This chain links TRBV30 with TRBJ2-2; D is undetermined. This CDR3 spans 11 amino acids. Germline V gives CDR1 GTSNPN, CDR2 SVGIG (reference sequence). V was pared by 2 bases and J by 7 bases, with 5 bases between. CDR3 sequence: CAWSRSGELFF. The CDR3 region has the DNA TGTGCCTGGAGTCGGAGCGGGGAGCTGTTTTTT.

A single count supports this clone. This rearrangement joins TRBV3-1 (or the pseudogene TRBV3-2) to TRBJ1-1; no reliable D call. Per the germline V gene, CDR1 is LGHDT and CDR2 is YNNKEL (reference sequence). V was clipped by 1 base and J by 3 bases, with 6 bases between them. This CDR3 is built from 13 residues. The CDR3 DNA follows: TGTGCCAGCAGCCAAGTGAGCTACACTGAAGCTTTCTTT. Translating it yields CASSQVSYTEAFF.

The CDR3 DNA is TGTGCCAGCAGCCCTACTCGGAAGGGGGTTCAGCCCCAGCATTTT. The encoded protein is CASSPTRKGVQPQHF. The rearrangement uses TRBV4-2 and TRBJ1-5; perhaps TRBD1 as D (6 bases). Germline V gene lookup returns CDR1 LGHNA and CDR2 YNFKEQ. The CDR3 covers 15 residues. V gave up 4 bases and J gave up 6 bases, with 16 bases separating them.

The chain uses TRBV30 and TRBJ1-1, with D unclear. CDR3 size: 15 residues. The V end was cut by 2 bases, the J end by 1 base, with 14 bases between. In germline, CDR1 is GTSNPN, CDR2 SVGIG (reference sequence). The CDR3 spells CAWSYLRVGNTEAFF. The CDR3 nucleotides read TGTGCCTGGAGTTATCTAAGGGTGGGGAACACTGAAGCTTTCTTT.

V and J are TRBV18 and TRBJ1-1; TRBD1 agrees at 11 bases. CDR1 and CDR2 from the germline V gene are KGHSH and LQKENI. The CDR3 sequence is 15 residues long. V dropped 4 bases and J dropped 5; count of bases not matched to a gene: 6. DNA for the CDR3: TGTGCCAGCTCACTCCAGGACAGGGGGCGAACTGAAGCTTTCTTT. Translation: CASSLQDRGRTEAFF.

This clone appeared once. This chain links TRBV18 with TRBJ1-3; 9 bases are a match to TRBD1. In germline, CDR1 is KGHSH, CDR2 LQKENI. V lost 3 bases to trimming and J lost 4 bases; unmatched junction nucleotides: 22. The CDR3 loop spans 21 amino acids. The CDR3 loop reads CASSPLTSRGTGKIAGNTIYF. The CDR3 DNA sequence: TGTGCCAGCTCACCCCTCACTTCCAGGGGGACAGGGAAAATCGCCGGAAACACCATATATTTT.